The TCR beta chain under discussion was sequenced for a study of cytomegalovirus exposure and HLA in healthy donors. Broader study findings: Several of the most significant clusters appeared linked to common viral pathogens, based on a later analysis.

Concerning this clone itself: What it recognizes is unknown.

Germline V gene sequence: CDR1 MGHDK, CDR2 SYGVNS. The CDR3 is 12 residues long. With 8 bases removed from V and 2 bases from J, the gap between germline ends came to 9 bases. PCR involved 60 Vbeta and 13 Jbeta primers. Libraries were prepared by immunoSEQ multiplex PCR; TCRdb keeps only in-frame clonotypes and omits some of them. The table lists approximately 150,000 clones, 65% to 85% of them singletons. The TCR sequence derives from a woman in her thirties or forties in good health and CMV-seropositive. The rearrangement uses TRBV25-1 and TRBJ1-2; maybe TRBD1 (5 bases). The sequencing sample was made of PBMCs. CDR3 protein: CASRGTNYGYTF. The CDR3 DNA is TGTGCCAGCCGCGGGACGAACTATGGCTACACCTTC.